The 21 T cell receptor beta chains presented below share a single source sample, sequenced in a study of T cell responses to AZD1222 COVID-19 vaccine. Clones were sequenced by immunoSEQ multiplex PCR, and TCRdb holds only the in-frame ones, with some missing. The sample carries around 200,000 clones, roughly 94% recorded once. Sample: peripheral blood, taken 28 days after the second AZD1222 dose. The receptors shown here come from an adult who received the AZD1222 COVID-19 vaccine.

The rearrangement uses TRBV6-5 and TRBJ1-1; D ambiguous. CDR1 is MNHEY and CDR2 is SVGAGI in the germline V gene. The CDR3 is made up of 15 amino acids. V was pared by 0 bases and J by 2 bases, with 10 bases between. In DNA form, the CDR3 reads TGTGCCAGCAGTTACTCCCGGACTCTCAACACTGAAGCTTTCTTT. Translated, it gives CASSYSRTLNTEAFF.

The V and J genes are TRBV19 and TRBJ1-1; D gene unclear. V dropped 1 base and J dropped 1 base, with 7 bases sitting between them. Germline V gene lookup returns CDR1 LNHDA and CDR2 SQIVND (reference sequence). The CDR3 is made up of 14 amino acids. CDR3 in DNA: TGTGCCAGTAGTATAGCTGGGTGGAACACTGAAGCTTTCTTT. This encodes CASSIAGWNTEAFF. Together with reference TRBV19 and TRBJ1-1, the CDR3 gives the full variable domain: DGGITQSPKYLFRKEGQNVTLSCEQNLNHDAMYWYRQDPGQGLRLIYYSQIVNDFQKGDIAEGYSVSREKKESFPLTVTSAQKNPTAFYLCASSIAGWNTEAFFGQGTRLTVV.

This rearrangement joins TRBV11-2 to TRBJ2-5; no clear D. The CDR3 sequence is 14 residues long. Germline V gene data show CDR1 as SGHAT and CDR2 as FQNNGV. V was shortened by 0 bases and J by 5 bases, with 10 bases between the two germline ends. The CDR3 is CASSLESGRETQYF. In nucleotides, the CDR3 is TGTGCCAGCAGCTTAGAGTCGGGTAGGGAGACCCAGTACTTC.

The rearrangement links TRBV3-1 (or the pseudogene TRBV3-2) to TRBJ2-3, with 14 positions matching TRBD2. The V gene's germline CDR1 is LGHDT and CDR2 YNNKEL (reference sequence). The trim removed 6 bases at V and 4 bases at J, leaving 6 bases unmatched. The CDR3 runs to 16 residues. The CDR3 is CASSLGLAGGADTQYF. The CDR3 nucleotides are TGTGCCAGCAGTCTAGGACTAGCGGGAGGTGCAGATACGCAGTATTTT.

The V gene is TRBV4-1, the J gene TRBJ1-4, with 8 bases identical to TRBD1. Per germline, CDR1 MGHRA and CDR2 YSYEKL. V shed 1 base and J 7 bases; nucleotides not matched to a gene: 8. The CDR3 has 16 residues. The CDR3 is CASSQVQGAVSEKLFF. CDR3 DNA: TGCGCCAGCAGCCAAGTTCAGGGGGCCGTCTCTGAAAAACTGTTTTTT.

CDR3 protein: CASSEAGGRDTQYF. Here the CDR3 DNA reads TGTGCCAGCAGTGAAGCGGGAGGTCGAGATACGCAGTATTTT. The chain joins TRBV25-1 to TRBJ2-3, with TRBD2 matching 8 bases. The trim removed 2 bases at V and 5 bases at J, leaving 3 bases unmatched. This CDR3 is built from 14 residues. Looked up from germline, CDR1 is MGHDK and CDR2 is SYGVNS.

The CDR3 nucleotides are TGCGCCAGCAGTGAGAGCCTCACTAGCGCAACCACCGGGGAGCTGTTTTTT. Translation gives CASSESLTSATTGELFF. The rearrangement links TRBV10-1 to TRBJ2-2; 7 bases line up with TRBD2. This CDR3 spans 17 amino acids. Germline CDR1 and CDR2: WNHNN and SYGVQD (reference sequence). The trim removed 2 bases at V and 4 bases at J, leaving 10 bases unmatched.

The CDR3 protein is CASSPDRAYEQYF. Written as DNA, the CDR3 is TGCGCCAGCAGCCCCGACAGGGCCTACGAGCAGTACTTC. The rearrangement links TRBV5-1 to TRBJ2-7; 7 nucleotides align to TRBD1. Germline CDR1 is SGHRS and CDR2 is YFSETQ. V lost 4 bases and J lost 2; bases outside the gene matches: 3. The CDR3 runs to 13 residues.

The CDR3 bases are TGTGCCAGCAGTGAATTTGGTCAGGACTCGAACACTGAAGCTTTCTTT. It codes for CASSEFGQDSNTEAFF. The chain recombines TRBV25-1 with TRBJ1-1; D call uncertain. Germline CDR1 and CDR2: MGHDK and SYGVNS. CDR3 length: 16 amino acids. Trimming removed 1 base from V and 1 base from J, with 13 bases in between.

The chain carries TRBV6-5 and TRBJ1-5; the D gene is possibly TRBD1 (5 bases). V was trimmed by 6 bases and J by 1 base, leaving 13 bases between them. CDR3 length: 15 amino acids. CDR1 is MNHEY, CDR2 SVGAGI, per germline. The DNA of the CDR3 is TGTGCCAGCAGATTCTCTGAGGGGAGCAATCAGCCCCAGCATTTT. Translated, it gives CASRFSEGSNQPQHF.

CDR3 in DNA: TGTGCCAGCTCACCCATACGGACAGCCAACAAACCGGTCACTGAAGCTTTCTTT. Amino acid sequence: CASSPIRTANKPVTEAFF. The chain joins TRBV18 to TRBJ1-1; a weak D match, TRBD1 (6 bases). There are 18 residues in the CDR3. Germline V gene lookup returns CDR1 KGHSH and CDR2 LQKENI. The germline V and J ends were trimmed by 3 bases and 4 bases, with 24 bases remaining between them. Looking up the rest from reference TRBV18 and TRBJ1-1 gives the full variable domain: NAGVMQNPRHLVRRRGQEARLRCSPMKGHSHVYWYRQLPEEGLKFMVYLQKENIIDESGMPKERFSAEFPKEGPSILRIQQVVRGDSAAYFCASSPIRTANKPVTEAFFGQGTRLTVV.

CDR3 sequence reads: CASSSNFHTYEQYF. The DNA for the CDR3 is TGTGCCAGCAGCTCCAACTTTCATACCTACGAGCAGTACTTC. The chain joins TRBV7-9 to TRBJ2-7; unclear D gene. The V gene's germline CDR1 is SEHNR and CDR2 FQNEAQ (reference sequence). This CDR3 spans 14 amino acids. V lost 4 bases and J lost 2, with 12 bases in between.

This clone was observed a few times. CDR3 region: CASSHSFEGLDGNTIYF. CDR3 bases: TGTGCCAGCAGTCACAGCTTCGAGGGGTTAGACGGAAACACCATATATTTT. V and J are TRBV6-2 or TRBV6-3 and TRBJ1-3, with a weak D call TRBD1 (5 bases). The CDR3 contains 17 residues. V lost 5 bases and J lost 4, with 21 bases in between. Germline V gene lookup returns CDR1 MNHEY and CDR2 SVGEGT.

The chain has TRBV5-1 and TRBJ2-3, with 11 bases aligning to TRBD2. CDR1 and CDR2 (germline): SGHRS, YFSETQ. Losses at the gene ends were 0 bases for V and 9 bases for J; bases not matched to a gene: 9. The CDR3 length is 16 residues. This CDR3 is CASSLGSGGAKYTQYF. As DNA, the CDR3 is TGCGCCAGCAGCTTGGGTAGCGGGGGGGCCAAATACACGCAGTATTTT.

The chain recombines TRBV10-2 with TRBJ1-5, with 10 bases lining up with TRBD1. Germline V gene lookup returns CDR1 WSHSY and CDR2 SAAADI. V was clipped by 5 bases and J by 2 bases; unmatched bases: 3. CDR3 length: 15 amino acids. For the CDR3, the DNA is TGCGCCAGCAGTACCGGGACAGGGGGCAATCAGCCCCAGCATTTT. Translating gives CASSTGTGGNQPQHF.

The V call is TRBV7-2, the J call TRBJ2-1; the D gene is possibly TRBD2 (6 bases). Trimming took off 5 bases at V and 5 bases at J, with 10 bases between the two ends. The germline CDR1 and CDR2 sequences are SGHTA and FQGNSA. The CDR3 has 13 residues. CDR3 bases: TGTGCCAGCAGCCCGGGACTTAACAATGAGCAGTTCTTC. Translating it yields CASSPGLNNEQFF.

This chain links TRBV29-1 with TRBJ2-1, with 8 bases identical to TRBD1. CDR3 length: 14 residues. After removal of 4 bases from V and 2 bases from J, the junction contained 4 bases not matched to a gene. Per germline, CDR1 SQVTM and CDR2 ANQGSEA. The CDR3 sequence: CSVVWTGPYNEQFF. In DNA, the CDR3 is TGCAGCGTTGTGTGGACAGGGCCCTACAATGAGCAGTTCTTC.

The chain has TRBV16 and TRBJ2-2; TRBD2 matches 9 bases. The CDR3 is 14 residues long. Germline V gene sequence: CDR1 KGHSY, CDR2 FQNENV. J was trimmed by 5 bases and V by 4 bases; bases with no gene match: 2. DNA of the CDR3: TGTGCCAGCAGCCGTAGCGGGAGAACCGGGGAGCTGTTTTTT. Its protein product is CASSRSGRTGELFF. The complete variable domain, with remaining parts taken from reference TRBV16 and TRBJ2-2, reads GEEVAQTPKHLVRGEGQKAKLYCAPIKGHSYVFWYQQVLKNEFKFLISFQNENVFDETGMPKERFSAKCLPNSPCSLEIQATKLEDSAVYFCASSRSGRTGELFFGEGSRLTVL.

The rearrangement links TRBV6-5 to TRBJ1-3, with a tentative D call TRBD1 (5 bases). The V gene lost 6 bases and the J gene lost 4 bases, with 16 bases spanning the gap. This CDR3 is built from 15 residues. CDR1 is MNHEY and CDR2 is SVGAGI in the germline V gene. The CDR3 DNA is TGTGCCAGCAGCCCGGGGCGCGCAGAAGGAAACACCATATATTTT. As protein: CASSPGRAEGNTIYF.

The V call is TRBV15, the J call TRBJ2-1; perhaps TRBD2 as D (5 bases). Per the germline V gene, CDR1 is LNHNV and CDR2 is YYDKDF (reference sequence). V lost 0 bases and J lost 3, with 12 bases in between. This CDR3 spans 16 amino acids. This CDR3 is CATSREDPGGYNEQFF. The DNA of the CDR3 is TGTGCCACCAGCAGAGAAGACCCAGGAGGCTACAATGAGCAGTTCTTC.

V usage is TRBV13 and J usage is TRBJ1-1, with 7 nucleotides matching TRBD1. The CDR3 contains 15 residues. Germline V lookup: CDR1 PRHDT, CDR2 FYEKMQ (reference sequence). The ends lost 1 base at V and 1 base at J; junction bases unmatched: 3. The CDR3 DNA sequence: TGTGCCAGCAGCTTAGCGGGACAGAGGAACACTGAAGCTTTCTTT. It codes for CASSLAGQRNTEAFF.